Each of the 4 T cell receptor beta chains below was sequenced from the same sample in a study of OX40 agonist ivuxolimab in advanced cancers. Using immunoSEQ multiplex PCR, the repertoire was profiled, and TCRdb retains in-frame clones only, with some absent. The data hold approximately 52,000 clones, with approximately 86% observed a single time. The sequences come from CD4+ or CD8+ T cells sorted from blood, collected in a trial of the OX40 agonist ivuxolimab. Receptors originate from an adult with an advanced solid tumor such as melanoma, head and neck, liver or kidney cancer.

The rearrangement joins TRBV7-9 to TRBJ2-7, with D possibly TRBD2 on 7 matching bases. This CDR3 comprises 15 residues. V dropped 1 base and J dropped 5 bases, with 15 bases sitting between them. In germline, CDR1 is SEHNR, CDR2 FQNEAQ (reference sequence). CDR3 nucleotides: TGTGCCAGCAGCTTAGAGGTCGGGGGGCAAGACGAGCAGTACTTC. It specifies CASSLEVGGQDEQYF.

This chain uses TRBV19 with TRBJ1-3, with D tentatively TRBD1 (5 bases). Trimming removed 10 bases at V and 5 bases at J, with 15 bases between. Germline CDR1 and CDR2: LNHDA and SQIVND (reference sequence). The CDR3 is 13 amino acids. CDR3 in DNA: TGTGCCACCTCCGCCCGGGGGAGAAACACCATATATTTT. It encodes CATSARGRNTIYF.

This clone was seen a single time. The CDR3 region is CASSSSGGLIKETQYF. The CDR3 DNA reads TGTGCCAGCAGCTCATCGGGGGGCTTGATTAAAGAGACCCAGTACTTC. This rearrangement joins TRBV7-3 to TRBJ2-5; D may be TRBD2 (7 bases). Looked up from germline, CDR1 is SGHTA and CDR2 is FQGTGA. The CDR3 length is 16 residues. V was shortened by 4 bases and J by 3 bases, with 18 bases between the two germline ends.

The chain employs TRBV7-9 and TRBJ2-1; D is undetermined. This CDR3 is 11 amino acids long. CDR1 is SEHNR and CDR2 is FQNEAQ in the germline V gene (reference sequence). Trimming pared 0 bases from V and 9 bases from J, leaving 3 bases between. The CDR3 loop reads CASSLAGEQFF. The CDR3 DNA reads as TGTGCCAGCAGCTTAGCTGGTGAGCAGTTCTTC.